Listed below are T cell receptor beta chains from one sample, sequenced in a study of cytomegalovirus exposure and HLA in healthy donors. Profiling relied on immunoSEQ multiplex PCR, and the TCRdb table lists in-frame clones only, not all of them. The sample carries about 130,000 clones, 10% to 13% recorded once. Sample: PBMCs. The receptors originated from a woman younger than 30 in good health and CMV-seropositive. The CDR3 runs from the conserved cysteine through the conserved F or W. A D gene is named only where the DNA matches it firmly. Size tells how often a clone was seen (once, few, many) or the class of an expanded clone, and some rows leave it out.

cdr3_length | j_call | clone_size | v_call | d_call | cdr3_nt | cdr3_aa
14 | TRBJ2-3 | few | TRBV6-5 | TRBD2 | TGTGCCAGCAGTTTAGCGGGAGGAGGAGATACGCAGTATTTT | CASSLAGGGDTQYF
14 | TRBJ1-4 | few | TRBV28 | NA | TGTGCCAGCAGTCTACAGGGTTTTAATGAAAAACTGTTTTTT | CASSLQGFNEKLFF
17 | TRBJ2-3 | few | TRBV28 | NA | TGTGCCAGCAGTGAAACCCCAGGGCCCCAAAGCACAGATACGCAGTATTTT | CASSETPGPQSTDTQYF
14 | TRBJ1-1 | few | TRBV5-1 | NA | TGCGCCAGCAGCTCGGGACTACCGAACACTGAAGCTTTCTTT | CASSSGLPNTEAFF
18 | TRBJ2-2 | NA | TRBV15 | NA | TGTGCCACCAGCAGAGACGTAGCGTACGTCGCGAACACCGGGGAGCTGTTTTTT | CATSRDVAYVANTGELFF
19 | TRBJ1-1 | NA | TRBV6-1 | NA | TGTGCCAGCAGTGAAGACCTTGGCTCCTACATAACTCGGGACACTGAAGCTTTCTTT | CASSEDLGSYITRDTEAFF
13 | TRBJ1-2 | few | TRBV28 | NA | TGTGCCAGCAACCGACCGGAGAGTCATGGCTACACCTTC | CASNRPESHGYTF
14 | TRBJ1-2 | few | TRBV4-1 | TRBD1 | TGCGCCAGCAGCCAAGAGCCCGGGACAGCTCGTGGGACCTTC | CASSQEPGTARGTF
15 | TRBJ1-2 | few | TRBV27 | NA | TGTGCCAGCAGCCTAGCGGGGTTGCCGAGCTATGGCTACACCTTC | CASSLAGLPSYGYTF
14 | TRBJ2-6 | few | TRBV6-6 | NA | TGTGCCAGCAGTTTATCCTCTGGGGCCAACGTCCTGACTTTC | CASSLSSGANVLTF
16 | TRBJ1-2 | NA | TRBV4-1 | TRBD1 | TGCGCCAGCAGCCAAGTCGGGACAGGCCCGCCCTATGGCTACACCTTC | CASSQVGTGPPYGYTF
15 | TRBJ1-5 | NA | TRBV6-4 | NA | TGTGCCAGCAGGACGGGGACACCTAGAATCAAGCCCCAGCATTTT | CASRTGTPRIKPQHF
14 | TRBJ1-2 | few | TRBV5-4 | NA | TGTGCCAGCAGTAATGACAGCCCTAACTATGGCTACACCTTC | CASSNDSPNYGYTF
13 | TRBJ2-7 | NA | TRBV27 | NA | TGTGCCAGCAGGCGGGACGGACCCTACGAGCAGTACTTC | CASRRDGPYEQYF
15 | TRBJ2-7 | few | TRBV6-6 | TRBD2 | TGTGCCAGCAGGACCTTTAGCGGGGCCGTCTACGAGCAGTACTTC | CASRTFSGAVYEQYF
14 | TRBJ1-1 | few | TRBV4-1 | NA | TGCGCCAGCAGCCAAGCGATACAGGGCACTGAAGCTTTCTTT | CASSQAIQGTEAFF
14 | TRBJ2-7 | NA | TRBV11-2 | TRBD1 | TGTGCCAGCAGCCTCCAGACAGGGGGGTACGAGCAGTACTTC | CASSLQTGGYEQYF
15 | TRBJ2-7 | few | TRBV4-1 | NA | TGCGCCAGCAGCCAAGGCCGGGGACTGACCTACGAGCAGTACTTC | CASSQGRGLTYEQYF
15 | TRBJ1-2 | few | TRBV27 | NA | TGTGCCAGCAGTTTGACAGTGAACCCAAGTTATGGCTACACCTTC | CASSLTVNPSYGYTF
15 | TRBJ2-1 | NA | TRBV4-1 | TRBD2 | TGCGCCAGCAGCCAACTAGCGGGAGAGATCCATGAGCAGTTCTTC | CASSQLAGEIHEQFF
15 | TRBJ2-1 | few | TRBV11-2 | NA | TGTGCCAGCAGCTTAGTTTCCTACGCACGCAATGAGCAGTTCTTC | CASSLVSYARNEQFF
14 | TRBJ2-1 | NA | TRBV19 | NA | TGTGCCAGTAGTATAGATCGTCAGTTCAATGAGCAGTTCTTC | CASSIDRQFNEQFF
13 | TRBJ1-3 | NA | TRBV19 | NA | TGTGCCAGTAGTATAGAAGGGGTAAACACCATATATTTT | CASSIEGVNTIYF
16 | TRBJ1-2 | NA | TRBV7-8 | NA | TGTGCCAGCAGCAGCCGTGGAGGGAAATTGTCCTATGGCTACACCTTC | CASSSRGGKLSYGYTF
15 | TRBJ2-3 | few | TRBV11-2 | TRBD2 | TGTGCCAGCAGCTTAGTTAGCGGGAGATCAGATACGCAGTATTTT | CASSLVSGRSDTQYF
13 | TRBJ1-5 | few | TRBV6-5 | NA | TGTGCCAGCAGCCCGGGTAGCAATCAGCCCCAGCATTTT | CASSPGSNQPQHF
17 | TRBJ2-1 | few | TRBV4-1 | NA | TGCGCCAGCAGCCAAGGTGTCGTTATAGGAGTTCGCAATGAGCAGTTCTTC | CASSQGVVIGVRNEQFF
15 | TRBJ2-1 | NA | TRBV28 | NA | TGTGCCAGCAGCTGGAGGGTCCCAAGGGCCAATGAGCAGTTCTTC | CASSWRVPRANEQFF
21 | TRBJ2-3 | few | TRBV28 | TRBD2 | TGTGCCAGCACCCCCTACGCGGGCAGTCATACTAGCGGGCGATCGACAGATACGCAGTATTTT | CASTPYAGSHTSGRSTDTQYF
15 | TRBJ2-7 | NA | TRBV19 | NA | TGTGCCAGTAGTATGTACGGCGGTCGATCCTACGAGCAGTACTTC | CASSMYGGRSYEQYF
13 | TRBJ2-1 | few | TRBV4-1 | TRBD1 | TGCGCCAGCAGCCAAGTGTTGACAGGGGAGCAGTTCTTC | CASSQVLTGEQFF
13 | TRBJ2-7 | NA | TRBV7-9 | TRBD2 | TGTGCCAGCAGCTTCGGGACTAGCGTCGAGCAGTACTTC | CASSFGTSVEQYF
15 | TRBJ2-1 | NA | TRBV6-5 | TRBD1 | TGTGCCAGCAGTTACTCGGGGACAGATAACAATGAGCAGTTCTTC | CASSYSGTDNNEQFF
15 | TRBJ1-2 | NA | TRBV28 | TRBD1 | TGTGCCAGCAGGACCGGACAGGCAAGGAACTATGGCTACACCTTC | CASRTGQARNYGYTF
13 | TRBJ2-3 | few | TRBV19 | NA | TGTGCCAGTAGACAGGGGGGGGAGGATACGCAGTATTTT | CASRQGGEDTQYF
16 | TRBJ2-1 | few | TRBV9 | TRBD2 | TGTGCCAGCAGCGCCCGGGGGAGCGGGAGGATTAATGAGCAGTTCTTC | CASSARGSGRINEQFF
18 | TRBJ2-4 | NA | TRBV11-1 | NA | TGTGCCAGCAGCTTCGACTACAGGGTCGGTTTAGCCAAAAACATTCAGTACTTC | CASSFDYRVGLAKNIQYF
15 | TRBJ2-7 | NA | TRBV9 | NA | TGTGCCAGCAGCGTAGATGACAGTATATTCTACGAGCAGTACTTC | CASSVDDSIFYEQYF
15 | TRBJ1-3 | few | TRBV27 | TRBD1 | TGTGCCAGCAGTCTCAGGGGGCAACCCGGAAACACCATATATTTT | CASSLRGQPGNTIYF
16 | TRBJ2-3 | few | TRBV9 | NA | TGTGCCAGCAGCGTAGATGCGGGCACTAGCACAGATACGCAGTATTTT | CASSVDAGTSTDTQYF
12 | TRBJ1-2 | few | TRBV6-1 | NA | TGTGCCAGCACTGGGGGCGCCTATGGCTACACCTTC | CASTGGAYGYTF
15 | TRBJ2-2 | NA | TRBV7-2 | TRBD2 | TGTGCCAGCAGCTCAGATAGCGGGAGGGCCGGGGAGCTGTTTTTT | CASSSDSGRAGELFF
13 | TRBJ2-7 | few | TRBV28 | NA | TGTGCCACCCACACAGCGGCTCCCTACGAGCAGTACTTC | CATHTAAPYEQYF
14 | TRBJ1-2 | NA | TRBV18 | NA | TGTGCCAGCTCACCCGCAGGGTGGAACTATGGCTACACCTTC | CASSPAGWNYGYTF
14 | TRBJ2-7 | NA | TRBV4-2 | TRBD2 | TGTGCCAGCAGAGATAGCGGGTCTCCCTACGAGCAGTACTTC | CASRDSGSPYEQYF
16 | TRBJ1-4 | NA | TRBV7-6 | NA | TGTGCCAGCAGCTTAGGAGGGGACTCAACTAATGAAAAACTGTTTTTT | CASSLGGDSTNEKLFF
15 | TRBJ2-5 | NA | TRBV19 | TRBD1 | TGTGCCAGTAACCCCGGGGACAGTTTCGGGGAGACCCAGTACTTC | CASNPGDSFGETQYF